Below, 30 T cell receptor beta chains from the same sample are listed, as sequenced in a study of OX40 agonist ivuxolimab in advanced cancers. This table comes from immunoSEQ multiplex PCR, and its TCRdb copy is limited to in-frame clones, with some not included. The sample has some 74,000 clones; around 88% are singletons. The source material was CD4+ or CD8+ T cells sorted from blood, sampled in a trial of the OX40 agonist ivuxolimab. The receptors come from an adult with an advanced solid tumor such as melanoma, head and neck, liver or kidney cancer.

The CDR3 sequence is CASSVGQGNTEAFF. CDR3 nucleotide sequence: TGTGCCAGCAGCGTTGGACAGGGGAACACTGAAGCTTTCTTT. The chain is built from TRBV9 and TRBJ1-1; 8 nucleotides match TRBD1. This CDR3 has 14 residues. CDR1 and CDR2 from the germline V gene are SGDLS and YYNGEE. Germline trimming cut 2 bases from V and 1 base from J; bases unmatched to any gene: 1.

The chain joins TRBV9 to TRBJ2-2, with 9 bases fitting TRBD2. V lost 0 bases to trimming and J lost 6 bases; unmatched junction nucleotides: 3. The CDR3 has 15 residues. In germline, CDR1 is SGDLS, CDR2 YYNGEE. CDR3 coding DNA: TGTGCCAGCAGCGTAGTAGCGGGGGCCGCCGGGGAGCTGTTTTTT. It codes for CASSVVAGAAGELFF.

The count of this clone is one. The chain employs TRBV18 and TRBJ1-1; D might be TRBD1 (6 bases). CDR3 length: 15 residues. Germline V gene lookup returns CDR1 KGHSH and CDR2 LQKENI. V shed 3 bases and J shed 4 bases, with 15 bases lying between them. CDR3 sequence: CASSPPGGRSTEAFF. The CDR3 DNA follows: TGTGCCAGCTCACCCCCCGGGGGGCGATCCACTGAAGCTTTCTTT.

This sequence joins TRBV6-6 and TRBJ1-2, with D unclear. This CDR3 contains 12 residues. The V gene lost 4 bases and the J gene lost 8 bases, with 11 bases spanning the gap. Germline V gives CDR1 MNHNY, CDR2 SVGAGI (reference sequence). The CDR3 nucleotides are TGTGCCAGCAGTTCAGATTCACGGGGCTACACCTTC. Translated, it gives CASSSDSRGYTF.

The CDR3 protein is CASSPRTSGINNEQFF. Written as DNA, the CDR3 is TGCGCCAGCAGCCCTCGAACTAGCGGGATCAACAATGAGCAGTTCTTC. This chain connects TRBV4-1 to TRBJ2-1, with 10 bases identical to TRBD2. The CDR3 is made up of 16 amino acids. Germline assignment: CDR1 MGHRA and CDR2 YSYEKL. V was pared by 4 bases and J by 5 bases, with 8 bases of the junction left unmatched.

The chain carries TRBV7-6 and TRBJ2-1; 10 positions match TRBD2. The CDR3 is made up of 16 amino acids. The germline gives CDR1 SGHVS, CDR2 FNYEAQ. V was clipped by 1 base and J by 4 bases; unmatched bases: 4. CDR3 amino acids: CASSLELAGFYNEQFF. CDR3 DNA: TGTGCCAGCAGCTTAGAACTAGCGGGGTTTTACAATGAGCAGTTCTTC.

The chain carries TRBV30 and TRBJ1-1, with no clear D. The V and J ends lost 4 bases and 4 bases respectively, with 4 bases between them. CDR1 GTSNPN and CDR2 SVGIG come from the germline V gene (reference sequence). The CDR3 has 10 residues. The CDR3 DNA is TGTGCCTGGACAGTCACTGAAGCTTTCTTT. It translates to CAWTVTEAFF.

The rearrangement uses TRBV6-5 and TRBJ1-1; D perhaps matches TRBD1 (6 bases). V shed 4 bases and J shed 4 bases, with 13 bases lying between them. The CDR3 runs to 14 residues. Germline-derived CDR1 and CDR2 are MNHEY and SVGAGI. DNA for the CDR3: TGTGCCAGCAGTTCCGGGGGCGAGGTCACTGAAGCTTTCTTT. Protein: CASSSGGEVTEAFF.

This chain connects TRBV5-6 to TRBJ1-5, with TRBD1 as a possible D gene (5 bases). V dropped 1 base and J dropped 4 bases, with 6 bases sitting between them. Germline-derived CDR1 and CDR2 are SGHDT and YYEEEE. The length of the CDR3 is 13 residues. CDR3 bases: TGTGCCAGCAGCTTGTGGGGGAATCAGCCCCAGCATTTT. It yields the protein CASSLWGNQPQHF.

The rearrangement links TRBV7-8 to TRBJ2-7; TRBD1 matches 9 bases. This CDR3 contains 14 residues. J lost 5 bases, V lost 5 bases, and 7 bases had no gene match. Looked up from germline, CDR1 is SGHVS and CDR2 is FQNEAQ. Here the CDR3 reads CASSDIGTGNEQYF. As DNA, the CDR3 is TGTGCCAGCAGCGACATTGGGACAGGGAACGAGCAGTACTTC.

The J gene is TRBJ1-2, the V gene TRBV30, with D possibly being TRBD1 (6 bases). Trimming cost V 0 bases and J 6 bases, with 14 bases left between them. Germline V CDR1 and CDR2: GTSNPN, SVGIG (reference sequence). This CDR3 region has 14 residues. The CDR3 nucleotides read TGTGCCTGGAGTGTACTGACAGGCACAAATGGCTACACCTTC. Translation: CAWSVLTGTNGYTF.

A few counts support this clone. The V call is TRBV28, the J call TRBJ1-4, with D hard to call. From germline, CDR1 is MDHEN and CDR2 SYDVKM. Trimming pared 5 bases from V and 11 bases from J, leaving 12 bases between. The CDR3 contains 12 residues. CDR3 nucleotides: TGTGCCAGCAGTCACCCGGACGGGAAACTGTTTTTT. Encoded protein: CASSHPDGKLFF.

The J gene is TRBJ1-2, the V gene TRBV5-6; D is ambiguous. The V gene lost 0 bases and the J gene lost 1 base, with 10 bases spanning the gap. The CDR3 is 15 amino acids. The germline V gene encodes CDR1 SGHDT and CDR2 YYEEEE. CDR3: CASSLGTPLNYGYTF. CDR3 nucleotides: TGTGCCAGCAGCTTGGGTACTCCCCTTAACTATGGCTACACCTTC.

The chain links TRBV6-5 to TRBJ1-5; 7 bases map to TRBD1. Germline V gives CDR1 MNHEY, CDR2 SVGAGI. J gave up 2 bases and V 6 bases, and 7 bases lay outside the gene matches. The CDR3 length is 15 residues. CDR3 in amino acids: CASRGGQDRNQPQHF. The CDR3 coding sequence is TGTGCCAGCAGGGGTGGACAGGACCGCAATCAGCCCCAGCATTTT.

This chain joins TRBV5-1 and TRBJ2-1, with a tentative D call TRBD1 (6 bases). V shed 0 bases and J shed 5 bases, with 9 bases lying between them. CDR3 length: 14 residues. CDR1 is SGHRS and CDR2 is YFSETQ in the germline V gene. The CDR3 sequence: CASSLARGNNEQFF. DNA for the CDR3: TGCGCCAGCAGCTTGGCTAGGGGGAACAATGAGCAGTTCTTC.

The J gene is TRBJ1-1, the V gene TRBV11-2; D not certain. V was trimmed by 5 bases and J by 3 bases, leaving 4 bases between them. From germline, CDR1 is SGHAT and CDR2 FQNNGV. CDR3 length: 11 residues. The CDR3 nucleotides read TGTGCCAGCAGCCCTTACACTGAAGCTTTCTTT. It encodes CASSPYTEAFF. Looking up the rest from reference TRBV11-2 and TRBJ1-1 gives the full variable domain: EAGVAQSPRYKIIEKRQSVAFWCNPISGHATLYWYQQILGQGPKLLIQFQNNGVVDDSQLPKDRFSAERLKGVDSTLKIQPAKLEDSAVYLCASSPYTEAFFGQGTRLTVV.

The chain is built from TRBV7-8 and TRBJ1-4; D is perhaps TRBD1 (5 bases). Germline V gives CDR1 SGHVS, CDR2 FQNEAQ. Trimming removed 1 base from V and 7 bases from J, with 13 bases in between. The CDR3 is made up of 15 amino acids. CDR3 protein: CASSLGDVGAEKLFF. The CDR3 DNA reads TGTGCCAGCAGCTTAGGGGACGTCGGGGCTGAAAAACTGTTTTTT.

This clone has only one observation. This sequence joins TRBV30 and TRBJ2-7; the D gene could be TRBD1 or TRBD2 (5 bases each). Looked up from germline, CDR1 is GTSNPN and CDR2 is SVGIG (reference sequence). There are 11 residues in the CDR3. V shed 8 bases and J shed 7 bases, with 15 bases lying between them. As DNA, the CDR3 is TGTGCCCTAAAGGGGCCGGGGGAGCAGTACTTC. The encoded protein is CALKGPGEQYF.

The rearrangement joins TRBV12-5 to TRBJ2-6, with D perhaps TRBD2 (6 bases). Germline V CDR1 and CDR2: LGHNT, FRNRAP. Trimming stripped 2 bases from V and 2 bases from J, with 10 bases between. The CDR3 extends over 16 amino acids. The CDR3 nucleotides read TGTGCTAGTGGTTTGTACTGGGGGGCTGGGGCCAACGTCCTGACTTTC. Amino acid sequence: CASGLYWGAGANVLTF.

The chain combines TRBV19 with TRBJ2-1; 8 bases fit TRBD2. V was pared by 0 bases and J by 2 bases, with 0 bases of the junction left unmatched. The CDR3 consists of 15 residues. Germline V gene sequence: CDR1 LNHDA, CDR2 SQIVND (reference sequence). CDR3 residues: CASSIDSGAYNEQFF. CDR3 in DNA: TGTGCCAGTAGTATAGATAGCGGGGCCTACAATGAGCAGTTCTTC. Combining the CDR3 with reference TRBV19 and TRBJ2-1 gives the whole variable domain DGGITQSPKYLFRKEGQNVTLSCEQNLNHDAMYWYRQDPGQGLRLIYYSQIVNDFQKGDIAEGYSVSREKKESFPLTVTSAQKNPTAFYLCASSIDSGAYNEQFFGPGTRLTVL.

The chain couples TRBV9 to TRBJ1-2; perhaps TRBD1 as D (5 bases). Deletions cut 3 bases from V and 5 bases from J, with 17 bases between. Germline CDR1 reads SGDLS; CDR2 reads YYNGEE. The CDR3 sequence is 15 residues long. CDR3 amino acids: CASSEGPVKPYGYTF. The CDR3 DNA sequence: TGTGCCAGCAGCGAGGGACCGGTAAAACCATATGGCTACACCTTC.

V gene TRBV30 combines with J gene TRBJ2-7; D possibly corresponds to TRBD1 (7 bases). CDR1 is GTSNPN and CDR2 is SVGIG in the germline V gene (reference sequence). This CDR3 comprises 14 residues. The V end was cut by 4 bases, the J end by 4 bases, with 17 bases between. CDR3 sequence: CAWTRRGQYYEQYF. The CDR3 DNA reads TGTGCCTGGACCCGGAGGGGACAGTATTACGAGCAGTACTTC.

This clone has a single count. The chain carries TRBV2 and TRBJ1-5; 8 bases agree with TRBD1. Germline trimming cut 6 bases from V and 7 bases from J; bases unmatched to any gene: 5. CDR3 size: 13 residues. Germline CDR1 and CDR2: SNHLY and FYNNEI. The CDR3 region has the DNA TGTGCCAGCAGCCGGGACAGGACCCAGCCCCAGCATTTT. It codes for CASSRDRTQPQHF.

The count of this clone is one. V and J are TRBV1 and TRBJ2-5; the D call in the table, TRBD2, was not verified against the DNA. TRBV1 is tagged as a pseudogene. The CDR3 is 16 residues long. CDR3 amino acids: CTSSPFSSGSQETQYF. The CDR3 DNA reads as TGCACCAGCAGCCCCTTCAGTAGCGGGAGCCAAGAGACCCAGTACTTC.

The rearrangement links TRBV4-1 to TRBJ2-2, with D tentatively TRBD1 or TRBD2 (5 bases each). The CDR3 length is 16 residues. Germline V gene data show CDR1 as MGHRA and CDR2 as YSYEKL. V was trimmed by 4 bases and J by 1 base, leaving 13 bases between them. This CDR3 is CASSPGTLRNTGELFF. CDR3 in DNA: TGCGCCAGCAGCCCCGGGACGTTGCGGAACACCGGGGAGCTGTTTTTT.

CDR3 DNA: TGTGCCTGGAGTAGGGTAGATACGCAGTATTTT. Translation: CAWSRVDTQYF. This chain connects TRBV30 to TRBJ2-3; unclear D gene. Looked up from germline, CDR1 is GTSNPN and CDR2 is SVGIG (reference sequence). This CDR3 has 11 amino acids. V was clipped by 2 bases and J by 5 bases, with 5 bases between them.

The chain employs TRBV18 and TRBJ1-1; possibly TRBD1 for D (6 bases). The CDR3 contains 16 residues. Trimming took off 2 bases at V and 0 bases at J, with 13 bases between the two ends. In germline, CDR1 is KGHSH, CDR2 LQKENI. CDR3 in amino acids: CASSPSTGAVNTEAFF. The DNA for the CDR3 is TGTGCCAGCTCACCATCGACGGGGGCAGTGAACACTGAAGCTTTCTTT.

V usage is TRBV2 and J usage is TRBJ1-3; no clear D gene. The CDR3 spans 15 residues. Germline CDR1 reads SNHLY; CDR2 reads FYNNEI. V lost 3 bases and J 2 bases, leaving 11 bases between the germline ends. The CDR3 region is CASSDGLAPGNTIYF. The CDR3 nucleotides are TGTGCCAGCAGTGATGGGCTGGCTCCTGGAAACACCATATATTTT.

CDR3 sequence: CASSHGRDTGELFF. DNA of the CDR3: TGCGCCAGCAGCCATGGGCGCGACACCGGGGAGCTGTTTTTT. The rearrangement joins TRBV4-1 to TRBJ2-2; the D is unclear. V was pared by 3 bases and J by 3 bases, with 8 bases between. The CDR3 extends over 14 amino acids. Germline CDR1 MGHRA, CDR2 YSYEKL.

The chain recombines TRBV18 with TRBJ1-1; tentatively, D is TRBD1 (5 bases). V shed 4 bases and J shed 0 bases, with 15 bases lying between them. The CDR3 runs to 16 residues. Germline assignment: CDR1 KGHSH and CDR2 LQKENI. The CDR3 here is CASSLGTTGMNTEAFF. CDR3 DNA: TGTGCCAGCTCACTAGGGACTACGGGGATGAACACTGAAGCTTTCTTT.